The 30 T cell receptor beta chains below all came from one sample that was sequenced in a study of T cells after yellow fever vaccination. TCRdb reprocessed the 5' RACE reads with MiXCR, giving one entry per CDR3 protein. The sample carries about 260,000 distinct CDR3 sequences, around 4.9% recorded once. This sample comprised CD4+ T cells sorted from PBMCs, obtained on the day of the yellow fever booster vaccination. Every receptor here comes from a man between 18 and 29 years old who received the YFV17D yellow fever vaccine.

At least ten counts were recorded for this clonotype. This sequence joins TRBV12-3 or TRBV12-4 and TRBJ2-1; the D is unclear. The CDR3 consists of 14 residues. V lost 1 base and J lost 2, with 6 bases in between. As DNA, the CDR3 is TGTGCCAGCAGTTTAGGCGGTACCTACAATGAGCAGTTCTTC. Residues: CASSLGGTYNEQFF.

V is TRBV18 and J is TRBJ2-3; TRBD2 matches at 14 bases. V lost 2 bases, J lost 4 bases, and 8 bases stayed unmatched. CDR1 and CDR2 from the germline V gene are KGHSH and LQKENI. This CDR3 spans 18 amino acids. The CDR3 region has the DNA TGTGCCAGCTCACCAAACCAAATGACTAGCGGGGGGGCAGATACGCAGTATTTT. It specifies CASSPNQMTSGGADTQYF.

About this clonotype itself: The germline gene is not matched at one end of the junction; a read error may be the cause. This rearrangement joins TRBV20-1 to TRBJ2-6, with unresolved D. The CDR3 contains 15 residues. From germline, CDR1 is DFQATT and CDR2 SNEGSKA (reference sequence). This chain's CDR3 is CCARSGSSGANVLTF. The CDR3 DNA reads as TGCTGTGCTAGGTCTGGCAGCTCTGGGGCCAACGTCCTGACTTTC.

This clonotype was counted only a few times. V gene TRBV25-1 combines with J gene TRBJ1-2; a possible D gene is TRBD1 (6 bases). CDR3 length: 13 residues. The germline CDR1 and CDR2 sequences are MGHDK and SYGVNS. V was pared by 5 bases and J by 4 bases, with 11 bases between. The CDR3 region has the DNA TGTGCCAGCAGTCTTTCAGGGGTCTATGGCTACACCTTC. This gives the protein CASSLSGVYGYTF.

This clonotype was observed a handful of times. The chain recombines TRBV6-6 with TRBJ1-1; D is undetermined. This CDR3 is 11 amino acids long. Germline V CDR1 and CDR2: MNHNY, SVGAGI (reference sequence). V lost 0 bases and J 7 bases, leaving 3 bases between the germline ends. The CDR3 sequence: CASSYSLEAFF. The CDR3 DNA is TGTGCCAGCAGTTACTCTCTTGAAGCTTTCTTT.

The rearrangement joins TRBV15 to TRBJ1-5, with D uncertain. V lost 0 bases, J lost 9 bases, and 12 bases lay in between. CDR1 and CDR2 from the germline V gene are LNHNV and YYDKDF (reference sequence). CDR3 size: 14 residues. CDR3 sequence: CATSREPTGRPQHF. CDR3 bases: TGTGCCACCAGCAGAGAACCGACTGGTCGGCCCCAGCATTTT.

Ten or more counts support this clonotype. CDR3 region: CASSLPPGGLTEAFF. CDR3 DNA: TGCGCCAGCAGCTTGCCCCCTGGGGGGCTCACTGAAGCTTTCTTT. This rearrangement joins TRBV5-1 to TRBJ1-1; weak D call: TRBD1 (6 bases). The V end lost 1 base, the J end lost 4 bases, and 14 bases lay between the germline ends. Germline CDR1 reads SGHRS; CDR2 reads YFSETQ. The CDR3 consists of 15 residues. The full variable domain, its missing parts supplied by reference TRBV5-1 and TRBJ1-1, is KAGVTQTPRYLIKTRGQQVTLSCSPISGHRSVSWYQQTPGQGLQFLFEYFSETQRNKGNFPGRFSGRQFSNSRSEMNVSTLELGDSALYLCASSLPPGGLTEAFFGQGTRLTVV.

This clonotype has just a few counts. The chain joins TRBV11-2 to TRBJ2-2; D gene unclear. The CDR3 consists of 14 residues. The V gene lost 4 bases and the J gene lost 6 bases, with 12 bases spanning the gap. Germline loops: CDR1 SGHAT, CDR2 FQNNGV. The CDR3 DNA reads as TGTGCCAGCAGCTCCGCCCAGAAGTCCGGGGAGCTGTTTTTT. It encodes CASSSAQKSGELFF.

This clonotype was counted only a few times. The rearrangement links TRBV4-1 to TRBJ1-4, with 10 bases identical to TRBD1. Germline assignment: CDR1 MGHRA and CDR2 YSYEKL. CDR3 length equals 17 residues. V gave up 1 base and J gave up 6 bases; unmatched junction bases: 8. CDR3: CASSQVTGGGFYEKLFF. The CDR3 DNA is TGCGCCAGCAGCCAAGTGACAGGGGGCGGCTTTTATGAAAAACTGTTTTTT.

In the case of this clonotype: This may arise from a read error, as a much more abundant clone is one base away. The rearrangement joins TRBV5-1 to TRBJ2-1, with 9 positions matching TRBD1. Trimming at V came to 4 bases and at J to 10 bases, leaving 12 bases not matched to a gene. Germline CDR1 and CDR2: SGHRS and YFSETQ. This CDR3 region has 15 residues. CDR3 loop: CASSREGQGLKEQFF. The CDR3 DNA is TGCGCCAGCAGCCGAGAGGGACAGGGTTTGAAAGAGCAGTTCTTC.

The chain has TRBV14 and TRBJ2-7, with 10 nucleotides matching TRBD1. V dropped 4 bases and J dropped 6; count of bases not matched to a gene: 12. CDR1 and CDR2 (germline): SGHDN, FVKESK. This CDR3 is built from 16 residues. The CDR3 reads CASSRFTGQGTPEQYV. In DNA, the CDR3 is TGTGCCAGCAGCCGATTTACGGGACAGGGGACGCCCGAGCAGTACGTC.

This sequence joins TRBV5-5 and TRBJ2-7, with no clear D. This CDR3 contains 12 residues. V lost 4 bases and J lost 4, with 9 bases in between. Germline-derived CDR1 and CDR2 are SGHKS and YYEKEE (reference sequence). Here the CDR3 DNA reads TGTGCCAGCAGCGTCCAGGCATACGAGCAGTACTTC. This sequence encodes CASSVQAYEQYF.

This clonotype was counted a few times. This sequence joins TRBV6-6 and TRBJ2-2; D possibly corresponds to TRBD1 (6 bases). V lost 10 bases, J lost 0 bases, and 15 bases lay in between. The CDR3 sequence is 15 residues long. Per germline, CDR1 MNHNY and CDR2 SVGAGI (reference sequence). The CDR3 loop is CAILSGHANTGELFF. The CDR3 bases are TGTGCCATACTGTCGGGACACGCGAACACCGGGGAGCTGTTTTTT.

The J gene is TRBJ2-7, the V gene TRBV5-1; 10 nucleotides match TRBD1. This CDR3 region has 16 residues. V lost 0 bases to trimming and J lost 2 bases; unmatched junction nucleotides: 5. Per the germline V gene, CDR1 is SGHRS and CDR2 is YFSETQ. CDR3 amino acids: CASSLALGQGAYEQYF. The CDR3, as DNA: TGCGCCAGCAGCTTGGCCCTAGGACAGGGGGCCTACGAGCAGTACTTC.

This clonotype came up many times. The chain has TRBV12-3 or TRBV12-4 and TRBJ1-5; tentative D call: TRBD1 (6 bases). V lost 3 bases to trimming and J lost 7 bases, with 13 bases between them. The CDR3 sequence is 14 residues long. CDR3 residues: CASSFGQPPQPQHF. The CDR3 DNA reads TGTGCCAGCAGTTTTGGACAGCCACCCCAGCCCCAGCATTTT.

This clonotype was detected ten times or more. V and J are TRBV20-1 and TRBJ2-5; 7 bases map to TRBD2. Trimming at V came to 5 bases and at J to 5 bases, leaving 5 bases not matched to a gene. This CDR3 comprises 12 residues. CDR1 and CDR2 (germline): DFQATT, SNEGSKA (reference sequence). The CDR3 nucleotides read TGCAGTGCTTTGGGGGGGTGGGAGACCCAGTACTTC. It translates to CSALGGWETQYF.

The chain joins TRBV30 to TRBJ1-5; D unresolved. CDR3 size: 13 residues. Germline V gene lookup returns CDR1 GTSNPN and CDR2 SVGIG (reference sequence). V lost 2 bases and J 7 bases, leaving 12 bases between the germline ends. This CDR3 is CAWSHGELQPQHF. The CDR3 region has the DNA TGTGCCTGGAGTCATGGGGAGTTGCAGCCCCAGCATTTT.

This clonotype has a handful of counts. DNA of the CDR3: TGCGCCAGCAGCCAAGATTTCTTTCCGAACACTGAAGCTTTCTTT. It specifies CASSQDFFPNTEAFF. The J gene is TRBJ1-1, the V gene TRBV4-1; D is unresolved. Trimming stripped 0 bases from V and 1 base from J, with 9 bases between. Germline CDR1 and CDR2: MGHRA and YSYEKL. CDR3 length equals 15 residues.

V usage is TRBV5-1 and J usage is TRBJ1-2; D is ambiguous. The CDR3 is 13 amino acids. The V gene's germline CDR1 is SGHRS and CDR2 YFSETQ. The ends were cut back, 1 base at V and 3 bases at J, with 7 bases in the middle. CDR3 loop: CASSLLSDYGYTF. CDR3 DNA sequence: TGCGCCAGCAGCTTGCTATCGGACTATGGCTACACCTTC.

This chain links TRBV30 with TRBJ1-4; TRBD1 agrees at 8 bases. After removal of 2 bases from V and 8 bases from J, the junction contained 7 bases not matched to a gene. CDR1 and CDR2 from the germline V gene are GTSNPN and SVGIG (reference sequence). CDR3 length: 14 amino acids. The CDR3 region is CAWSPTGVREKLFF. The CDR3 DNA follows: TGTGCCTGGAGTCCGACAGGGGTTCGGGAAAAACTGTTTTTT.

This chain joins TRBV5-4 and TRBJ1-1; D is ambiguous. Per germline, CDR1 SGHNT and CDR2 YYREEE (reference sequence). V was shortened by 3 bases and J by 4 bases, with 7 bases between the two germline ends. CDR3 length equals 12 residues. The CDR3: CASSSWSTEAFF. CDR3 sequence (DNA): TGTGCCAGCAGCTCATGGAGCACTGAAGCTTTCTTT.

This clonotype has ten or more counts. The chain recombines TRBV4-3 with TRBJ1-2; D not certain. V was pared by 4 bases and J by 8 bases, with 11 bases between. The CDR3 totals 12 residues. Germline lookup yields CDR1 LGHNA and CDR2 YSLEER. In DNA form, the CDR3 reads TGCGCCAGCAGCCCTCGGGGAGGCGGCTACACCTTC. It specifies CASSPRGGGYTF.

This chain joins TRBV19 and TRBJ2-7, with a tentative D call TRBD1 (5 bases). The V gene lost 2 bases and the J gene lost 2 bases, with 13 bases spanning the gap. The CDR3 has 15 residues. The germline V gene has CDR1 LNHDA and CDR2 SQIVND (reference sequence). CDR3 loop: CASSIRRGPAYEQYF. As DNA, the CDR3 is TGTGCCAGTAGTATACGTAGGGGCCCAGCCTACGAGCAGTACTTC. The full variable domain, with the rest looked up from reference TRBV19 and TRBJ2-7, is DGGITQSPKYLFRKEGQNVTLSCEQNLNHDAMYWYRQDPGQGLRLIYYSQIVNDFQKGDIAEGYSVSREKKESFPLTVTSAQKNPTAFYLCASSIRRGPAYEQYFGPGTRLTVT.

This clonotype was found many times. The chain is built from TRBV12-3 or TRBV12-4 and TRBJ1-2; D not resolved. The CDR3 contains 13 residues. Deletions cut 1 base from V and 4 bases from J, with 7 bases between. The CDR3 loop reads CASSLGHPYGYTF. The CDR3 DNA sequence: TGTGCCAGCAGTTTAGGCCATCCCTATGGCTACACCTTC.

The chain joins TRBV7-2 to TRBJ1-2; 7 bases agree with TRBD1. Looked up from germline, CDR1 is SGHTA and CDR2 is FQGNSA. The CDR3 has 13 residues. The V segment lost 2 bases and the J segment 6 bases; nucleotides outside the gene matches: 3. The DNA of the CDR3 is TGTGCCAGCAGCTTAAACCAGGGGGATGGCTACACCTTC. This encodes CASSLNQGDGYTF.

This sequence joins TRBV3-1 and TRBJ1-2, with 7 positions matching TRBD1. CDR1 is LGHDT and CDR2 is YNNKEL in the germline V gene (reference sequence). The CDR3 loop spans 15 amino acids. The ends lost 3 bases at V and 4 bases at J; junction bases unmatched: 8. CDR3 residues: CASSQDRRRSYGYTF. The DNA for the CDR3 is TGTGCCAGCAGCCAGGACAGGAGACGATCCTATGGCTACACCTTC.

Only a few counts were recorded for this clonotype. The V gene is TRBV4-3, the J gene TRBJ1-1; D gene ambiguous. V lost 4 bases and J lost 2, with 14 bases in between. The CDR3 extends over 15 amino acids. In germline, CDR1 is LGHNA, CDR2 YSLEER. The CDR3 DNA reads as TGCGCCAGCAGCCTGACGAATGGACTTAACACTGAAGCTTTCTTT. It is translated as CASSLTNGLNTEAFF.

Concerning this clonotype itself: The junction departs from germline at one end; a sequencing error may be responsible. The rearrangement links TRBV11-2 to TRBJ2-3; the D gene is possibly TRBD1 (5 bases). The germline CDR1 and CDR2 sequences are SGHAT and FQNNGV. The CDR3 sequence is 15 residues long. CDR3 nucleotide sequence: TGTGCCGGCAGCTCCAAAAGACAGAGCACAGATACGCAGTATTTT. This codes for CAGSSKRQSTDTQYF.

This clonotype was seen ten or more times. The genes are TRBV29-1 and TRBJ2-1; 14 bases fit TRBD2. V trimming: 5 bases; J trimming: 5 bases; junction bases outside the gene matches: 8. The germline V gene encodes CDR1 SQVTM and CDR2 ANQGSEA. CDR3 size: 16 residues. The chain's CDR3 is CSVFRTSGGSHNEQFF. In nucleotides, the CDR3 is TGCAGCGTTTTTCGGACTAGCGGGGGGTCCCACAATGAGCAGTTCTTC.

The chain links TRBV6-1 to TRBJ1-5, with no clear D. The CDR3 sequence is 13 residues long. CDR1 is MNHNS and CDR2 is SASEGT in the germline V gene. V lost 1 base, J lost 4 bases, and 5 bases lay in between. The CDR3 coding sequence is TGTGCCAGCAGTGAAGGGAAGAATCAGCCCCAGCATTTT. It yields the protein CASSEGKNQPQHF.